The 8 T cell receptor beta chains in this list originate from one sample, sequenced in a study of blood T cell repertoires in COVID-19. Profiling relied on immunoSEQ multiplex PCR, and the TCRdb table lists in-frame clones only, not all of them. This sample has 80,000 or so clones, with roughly four fifths found just once. Sequencing was performed on peripheral blood. The receptors stem from an older woman with acute or convalescent COVID-19.

J is TRBJ2-5 and V is TRBV18; 9 bases are a match to TRBD2. Germline CDR1 KGHSH, CDR2 LQKENI. V shed 4 bases and J 3 bases; nucleotides not matched to a gene: 9. The CDR3 is 16 residues long. This CDR3 reads CASSQLGLAGEETQYF. The DNA for the CDR3 is TGTGCCAGCTCACAGTTGGGACTAGCTGGGGAAGAGACCCAGTACTTC.

The chain combines TRBV29-1 with TRBJ2-1, with 8 nucleotides matching TRBD2. The V segment lost 6 bases and the J segment 8 bases; nucleotides outside the gene matches: 15. This CDR3 region has 15 residues. The V gene's germline CDR1 is SQVTM and CDR2 ANQGSEA. The CDR3, as DNA: TGCAGCGTAGACACTCTACCGGGAGGGCCCCATGAGCAGTTCTTC. Its translation: CSVDTLPGGPHEQFF.

The chain carries TRBV21-1 and TRBJ2-1; the DNA was not compared with TRBD2, the D call given in the table. TRBV21-1 is noted as a pseudogene. The CDR3 spans 16 residues. CDR3 amino acids: CASSKRGVGLVGEQFF. In nucleotides, the CDR3 is TGTGCCAGCAGCAAAAGGGGGGTAGGACTAGTTGGTGAGCAGTTCTTC.

V gene TRBV5-5 combines with J gene TRBJ2-2, with 11 positions matching TRBD1. With 4 bases clipped from V and 5 bases from J, the junction kept 4 bases outside the gene matches. The length of the CDR3 is 15 residues. From germline, CDR1 is SGHKS and CDR2 YYEKEE (reference sequence). The CDR3: CASSRTGGLTGELFF. The CDR3 bases are TGTGCCAGCAGCCGGACAGGGGGCCTAACCGGGGAGCTGTTTTTT.

This chain connects TRBV5-1 to TRBJ2-7; TRBD2 aligns across 9 bases. The V and J ends lost 4 bases and 0 bases, in that order; junction bases with no gene match: 5. Germline V gene lookup returns CDR1 SGHRS and CDR2 YFSETQ. The CDR3 length is 15 residues. The CDR3 DNA sequence: TGCGCCAGCAGCATTAGCGGGAGCTCCTCCTACGAGCAGTACTTC. It translates to CASSISGSSSYEQYF.

In this sample, this clone turned up a few times. The rearrangement links TRBV6-5 to TRBJ2-3, with TRBD2 matching 9 bases. This CDR3 region has 15 residues. The J segment lost 6 bases and the V segment lost 5 bases, leaving 9 bases of the junction unmatched. Germline loops: CDR1 MNHEY, CDR2 SVGAGI. The DNA of the CDR3 is TGTGCCAGCAGTCTTAGCGGGAGTAAATGGGATACGCAGTATTTT. Amino acids: CASSLSGSKWDTQYF.

This chain uses TRBV2 with TRBJ2-7; tentatively, D is TRBD1 (6 bases). The germline V gene encodes CDR1 SNHLY and CDR2 FYNNEI. Deletions cut 8 bases from V and 0 bases from J, with 11 bases between. This CDR3 region has 13 residues. The CDR3 reads CASVPDSSYEQYF. CDR3 in DNA: TGTGCCAGCGTCCCGGACAGCTCCTACGAGCAGTACTTC.

This chain connects TRBV6-6 to TRBJ1-1; possible D gene TRBD1, 6 bases. V was cut by 5 bases and J by 8 bases, with 18 bases left in between. CDR1 and CDR2 from the germline V gene are MNHNY and SVGAGI (reference sequence). The CDR3 covers 14 residues. The CDR3 spells CASSRTAAGWEAFF. The CDR3 DNA follows: TGTGCCAGCAGTCGGACAGCCGCAGGTTGGGAAGCTTTCTTT.